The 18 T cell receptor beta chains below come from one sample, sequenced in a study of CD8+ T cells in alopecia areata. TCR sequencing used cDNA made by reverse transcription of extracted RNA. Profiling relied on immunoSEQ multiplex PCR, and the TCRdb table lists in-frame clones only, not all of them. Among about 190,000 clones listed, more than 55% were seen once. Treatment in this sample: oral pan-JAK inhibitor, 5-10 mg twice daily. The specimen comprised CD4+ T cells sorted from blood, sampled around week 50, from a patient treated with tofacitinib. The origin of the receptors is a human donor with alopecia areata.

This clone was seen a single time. The CDR3 here is CAWSGQGVPYEQYF. The CDR3 DNA is TGTGCCTGGAGTGGACAGGGGGTCCCCTACGAGCAGTACTTC. This chain connects TRBV30 to TRBJ2-7; 9 positions match TRBD1. CDR1 GTSNPN and CDR2 SVGIG come from the germline V gene (reference sequence). J was trimmed by 2 bases and V by 1 base; bases with no gene match: 3. The CDR3 is 14 residues long. The entire variable domain, with the rest obtained from reference TRBV30 and TRBJ2-7, is as follows: SQTIHQWPATLVQPVGSPLSLECTVEGTSNPNLYWYRQAAGRGLQLLFYSVGIGQISSEVPQNLSASRPQDRQFILSSKKLLLSDSGFYLCAWSGQGVPYEQYFGPGTRLTVT.

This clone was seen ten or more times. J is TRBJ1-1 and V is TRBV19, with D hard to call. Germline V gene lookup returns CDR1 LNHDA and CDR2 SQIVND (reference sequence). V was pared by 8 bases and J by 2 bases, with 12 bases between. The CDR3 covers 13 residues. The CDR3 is CASSFQKNTEAFF. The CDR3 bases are TGTGCCAGTTCCTTCCAGAAAAACACTGAAGCTTTCTTT.

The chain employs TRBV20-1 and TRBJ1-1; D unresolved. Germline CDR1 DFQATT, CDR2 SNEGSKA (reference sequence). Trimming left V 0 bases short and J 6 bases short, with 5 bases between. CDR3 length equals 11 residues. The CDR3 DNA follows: TGCAGTGCTAGAGATCACCCTGAAGCTTTCTTT. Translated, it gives CSARDHPEAFF.

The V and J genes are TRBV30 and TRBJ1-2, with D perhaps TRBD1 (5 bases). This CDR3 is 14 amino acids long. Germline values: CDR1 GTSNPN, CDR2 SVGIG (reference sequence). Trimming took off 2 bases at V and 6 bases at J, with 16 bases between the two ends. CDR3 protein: CAWSPPLPGHGYTF. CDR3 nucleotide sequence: TGTGCCTGGAGTCCCCCCTTGCCGGGGCATGGCTACACCTTC.

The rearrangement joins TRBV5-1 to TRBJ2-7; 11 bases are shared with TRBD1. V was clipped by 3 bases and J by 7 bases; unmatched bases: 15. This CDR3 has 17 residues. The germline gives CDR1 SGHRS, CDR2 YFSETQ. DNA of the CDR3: TGCGCCAGCAGCTCCGGACAGGGACAGGGGGTAACAGGGGAGCAGTACTTC. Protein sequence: CASSSGQGQGVTGEQYF.

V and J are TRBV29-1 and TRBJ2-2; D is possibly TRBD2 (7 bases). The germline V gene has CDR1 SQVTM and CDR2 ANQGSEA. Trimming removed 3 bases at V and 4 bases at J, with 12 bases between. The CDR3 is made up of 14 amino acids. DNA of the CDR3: TGCAGCGTTGACGGCGGGGGCCTCACCGGGGAGCTGTTTTTT. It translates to CSVDGGGLTGELFF.

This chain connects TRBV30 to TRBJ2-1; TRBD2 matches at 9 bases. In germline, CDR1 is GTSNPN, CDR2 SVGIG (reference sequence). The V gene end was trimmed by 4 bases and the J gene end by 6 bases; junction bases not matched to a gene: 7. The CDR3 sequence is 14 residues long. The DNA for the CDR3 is TGTGCCTGGATGTTGCGGGGGGGCCTCAATGAGCAGTTCTTC. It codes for CAWMLRGGLNEQFF.

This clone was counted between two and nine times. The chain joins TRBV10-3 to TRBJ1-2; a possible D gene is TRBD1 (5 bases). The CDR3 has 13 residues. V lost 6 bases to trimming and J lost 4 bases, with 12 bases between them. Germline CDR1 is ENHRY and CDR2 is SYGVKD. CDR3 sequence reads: CAISLGPRYGYTF. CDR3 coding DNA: TGTGCCATCAGCCTGGGACCGCGCTATGGCTACACCTTC.

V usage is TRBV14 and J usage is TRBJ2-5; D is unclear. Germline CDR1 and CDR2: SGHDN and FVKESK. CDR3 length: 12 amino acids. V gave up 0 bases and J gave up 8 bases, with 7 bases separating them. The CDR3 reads CASSQDSATQYF. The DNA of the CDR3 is TGTGCCAGCAGCCAAGATTCCGCCACCCAGTACTTC.

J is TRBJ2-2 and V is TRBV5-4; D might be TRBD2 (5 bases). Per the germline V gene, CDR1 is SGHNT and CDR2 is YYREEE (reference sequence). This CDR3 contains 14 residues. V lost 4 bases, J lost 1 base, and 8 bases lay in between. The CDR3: CASSQEGNTGELFF. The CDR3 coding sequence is TGTGCCAGCAGCCAAGAGGGGAACACCGGGGAGCTGTTTTTT.

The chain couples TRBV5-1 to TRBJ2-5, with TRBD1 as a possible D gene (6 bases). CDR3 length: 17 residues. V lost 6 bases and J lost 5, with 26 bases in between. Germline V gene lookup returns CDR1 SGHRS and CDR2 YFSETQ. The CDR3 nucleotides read TGCGCCAGCACCCCTAGGGGGACGTTAGGGCCGGAGGAGACCCAGTACTTC. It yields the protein CASTPRGTLGPEETQYF. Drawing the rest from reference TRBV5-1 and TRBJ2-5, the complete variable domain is KAGVTQTPRYLIKTRGQQVTLSCSPISGHRSVSWYQQTPGQGLQFLFEYFSETQRNKGNFPGRFSGRQFSNSRSEMNVSTLELGDSALYLCASTPRGTLGPEETQYFGPGTRLLVL.

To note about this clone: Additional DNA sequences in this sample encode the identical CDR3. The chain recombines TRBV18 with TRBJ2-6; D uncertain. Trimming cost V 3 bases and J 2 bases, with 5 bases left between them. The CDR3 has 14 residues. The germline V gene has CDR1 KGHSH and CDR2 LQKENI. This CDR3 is CASSPATGANVLTF. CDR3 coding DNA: TGTGCCAGCTCACCGGCCACTGGGGCCAACGTCCTGACTTTC.

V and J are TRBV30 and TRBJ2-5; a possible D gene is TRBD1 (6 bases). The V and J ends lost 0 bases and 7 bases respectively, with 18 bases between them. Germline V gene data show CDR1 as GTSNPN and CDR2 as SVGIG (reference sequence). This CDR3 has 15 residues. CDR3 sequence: CAWSVMAGARGTQYF. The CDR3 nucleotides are TGTGCCTGGAGTGTAATGGCAGGGGCAAGGGGGACCCAGTACTTC. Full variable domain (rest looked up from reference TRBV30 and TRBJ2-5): SQTIHQWPATLVQPVGSPLSLECTVEGTSNPNLYWYRQAAGRGLQLLFYSVGIGQISSEVPQNLSASRPQDRQFILSSKKLLLSDSGFYLCAWSVMAGARGTQYFGPGTRLLVL.

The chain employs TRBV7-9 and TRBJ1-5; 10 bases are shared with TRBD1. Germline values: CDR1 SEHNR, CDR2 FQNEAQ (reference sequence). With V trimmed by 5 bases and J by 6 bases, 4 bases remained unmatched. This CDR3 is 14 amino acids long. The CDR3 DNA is TGTGCCAGCAGCCCGGGACAGGGGAGTCAGCCCCAGCATTTT. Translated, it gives CASSPGQGSQPQHF. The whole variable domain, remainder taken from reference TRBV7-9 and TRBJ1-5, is DTGVSQNPRHKITKRGQNVTFRCDPISEHNRLYWYRQTLGQGPEFLTYFQNEAQLEKSRLLSDRFSAERPKGSFSTLEIQRTEQGDSAMYLCASSPGQGSQPQHFGDGTRLSIL.

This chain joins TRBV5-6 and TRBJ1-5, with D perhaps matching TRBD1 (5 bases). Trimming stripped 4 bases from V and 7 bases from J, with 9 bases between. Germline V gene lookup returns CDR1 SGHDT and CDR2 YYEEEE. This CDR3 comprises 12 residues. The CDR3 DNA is TGTGCCAGCAGCCTATGGGGCCAGCCCCAGCATTTT. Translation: CASSLWGQPQHF.

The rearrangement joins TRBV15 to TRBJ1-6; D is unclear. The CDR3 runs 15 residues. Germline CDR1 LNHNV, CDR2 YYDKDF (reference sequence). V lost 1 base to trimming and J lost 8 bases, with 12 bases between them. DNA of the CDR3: TGTGCCACCAGCAGAGTTAGGGTCCAATATTCACCCCTCCACTTT. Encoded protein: CATSRVRVQYSPLHF.

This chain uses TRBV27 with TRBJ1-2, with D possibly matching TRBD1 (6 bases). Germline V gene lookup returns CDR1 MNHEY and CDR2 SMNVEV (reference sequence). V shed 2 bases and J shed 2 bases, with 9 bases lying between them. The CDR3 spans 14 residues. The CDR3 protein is CASSLRGGNYGYTF. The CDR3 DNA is TGTGCCAGCAGTTTAAGAGGGGGGAACTATGGCTACACCTTC.

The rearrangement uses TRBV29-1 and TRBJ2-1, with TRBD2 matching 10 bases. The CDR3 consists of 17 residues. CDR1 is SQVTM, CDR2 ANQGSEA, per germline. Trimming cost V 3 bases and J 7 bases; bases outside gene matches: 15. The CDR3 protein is CSVETMSSGGVGNEQFF. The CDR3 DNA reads TGCAGCGTTGAGACGATGTCTAGCGGGGGTGTCGGGAATGAGCAGTTCTTC.